This T cell receptor beta chain originates from a study of T cells in Graves' hyperthyroidism and ophthalmopathy. The CDR3 consists of 14 residues. Trimming took 5 bases from V and 8 from J; bases not matched to a gene: 7. Graves' hyperthyroidism is called stable when ophthalmopathy does not progress within 18 months. Hyperthyroidism patients were newly diagnosed, had disease duration under 2 months, and were aged 18 to 65 years. Ten or more counts support this clonotype. The investigators amplified TCR beta CDR3 regions from RNA transcripts. Initially, a first-round RT-PCR of the TCR CDR3 employed the HTBI primer set. TCRdb called the multiplex PCR reads again in MiXCR, with one record for every CDR3 protein. The data contain under 350,000 distinct CDR3 sequences, roughly 21% of them seen just once; the ten biggest clones take up over 40%.

The sequence came from a woman aged 50 to 60 with Graves' hyperthyroidism. Sequenced: blood. J is TRBJ1-2 and V is TRBV12-3 or TRBV12-4, with 11 bases matching TRBD1. The DNA of the CDR3 is TGTGCCAGCAGTAGGACAGGGGGCGCCGGGGGCTACACCTTC. Residues: CASSRTGGAGGYTF.